The subject of this entry is one T cell receptor (beta chain). The antigen remains unidentified. This sample is part of a study of neoadjuvant nivolumab and ipilimumab in lung cancer. Overall study results and limits: From pretherapy to surgery, tumor richness and clonality rose with dual therapy.

Method: immunoSEQ multiplex PCR; TCRdb's copy keeps in-frame clones and lacks some. The profile shows about 38,000 clones, 89% of them singletons. Looked up from germline, CDR1 is WNHNN and CDR2 is SYGVQD (reference sequence). V was shortened by 3 bases and J by 3 bases, with 15 bases between the two germline ends. The CDR3 sequence is 15 residues long. V and J are TRBV10-1 and TRBJ2-7; D tentatively reads TRBD1 or TRBD2 (6 bases each). The receptor comes from an adult with non-small cell lung cancer. Sample: peripheral blood, taken before neoadjuvant nivolumab, alone or with ipilimumab. The CDR3 reads CASSDAARGVYEQYF. In DNA, the CDR3 is TGCGCCAGCAGTGACGCGGCGAGGGGGGTCTACGAGCAGTACTTC.